Listed below are T cell receptor beta chains from one sample, sequenced in a study of CD8 T cells in Susac syndrome. Each CDR3 protein is one row after TCRdb ran MiXCR on the immunoSEQ multiplex PCR reads. The sample lists 300,000 to 350,000 distinct CDR3 sequences, about 90% occurring once. Sequencing input: CD4+ T cells from PBMCs. Receptors were obtained from a human donor with multiple sclerosis. The CDR3 runs from the conserved cysteine through the conserved F or W. The order of the fields is D gene, clone size, J gene, V gene, CDR3 protein, CDR3 DNA. A D gene is named only where the DNA matches it firmly. Clone size is stated in some rows and not others, as once, few, many or a class when expanded.

TRBD1 | NA | TRBJ2-7 | TRBV19 | CASQKTGERYEQYF | TGTGCCAGCCAGAAAACAGGGGAAAGGTACGAGCAGTACTTC
TRBD1 | NA | TRBJ1-6 | TRBV4-2 | CASSQGRGNSPLHF | TGTGCCAGCAGCCAAGGCAGGGGGAATTCACCCCTCCACTTT
NA | NA | TRBJ2-3 | TRBV7-2 | CASKYGGSTDTQYF | TGTGCCAGCAAATATGGCGGGAGCACAGATACGCAGTATTTT
NA | once | TRBJ1-1 | TRBV7-8 | CASSAQHLNTEAFF | TGTGCCTCCTCAGCACAACATCTGAACACTGAAGCTTTCTTT
NA | NA | TRBJ2-1 | TRBV20-1 | CSAEGIGGRGPEGYEQFF | TGCAGTGCTGAGGGTATAGGGGGCCGGGGGCCCGAGGGTTATGAGCAGTTCTTC
TRBD1 | NA | TRBJ1-4 | TRBV18 | CASSPPGTGREKLFF | TGTGCCAGCTCACCACCAGGGACAGGGCGTGAAAAACTGTTTTTT
TRBD1 | once | TRBJ1-1 | TRBV20-1 | CSARVLPRTGTPEMNTEAFF | TGCAGTGCTAGAGTACTCCCTCGGACAGGGACTCCCGAGATGAACACTGAAGCTTTCTTT
NA | once | TRBJ2-6 | TRBV6-6 | CAAPDPSGANVLTF | TGTGCCGCCCCTGATCCATCTGGGGCCAACGTCCTGACTTTC
TRBD2 | NA | TRBJ2-3 | TRBV4-1 | CASSQLAGGGVDTQYF | TGCGCCAGCAGCCAATTAGCGGGAGGAGGGGTAGATACGCAGTATTTT
NA | once | TRBJ1-2 | TRBV7-9 | CASSLARELGYTF | TGTGCCAGCAGCTTAGCGCGAGAGCTAGGCTACACCTTC
NA | NA | TRBJ2-2 | TRBV12-3/TRBV12-4 | CASILQGTGELFF | TGTGCCAGCATCTTACAGGGAACCGGGGAGCTGTTTTTT
NA | NA | TRBJ2-3 | TRBV7-9 | CASSPFPSGTDTQYF | TGTGCCAGCAGCCCCTTCCCGAGCGGCACAGATACGCAGTATTTT
TRBD2 | NA | TRBJ2-1 | TRBV12-3/TRBV12-4 | CASTSGAGGRSEQFF | TGTGCCAGCACCTCCGGAGCGGGAGGGCGGAGTGAGCAGTTCTTC
TRBD1 | few | TRBJ2-2 | TRBV29-1 | CSAGQANTGELFF | TGCAGCGCCGGACAGGCGAACACCGGGGAGCTGTTTTTT
NA | NA | TRBJ2-7 | TRBV6-5 | CASSYLGPYEQYF | TGTGCCAGCAGTTACTTAGGTCCCTACGAGCAGTACTTC
NA | NA | TRBJ2-1 | TRBV11-2 | CASSRLSRWNEQFF | TGTGCCAGCAGCCGCTTATCCCGCTGGAATGAGCAGTTCTTC
NA | NA | TRBJ2-1 | TRBV7-2 | CASSLGGPLNEQFF | TGTGCCAGCAGCTTAGGCGGGCCTCTGAATGAGCAGTTCTTC
NA | NA | TRBJ1-5 | TRBV19 | CASSIGVGGSSNQPQHF | TGTGCCAGTAGTATAGGAGTCGGGGGCTCTAGCAATCAGCCCCAGCATTTT
TRBD2 | NA | TRBJ2-1 | TRBV7-9 | CASSLGGLALNEQFF | TGTGCCAGCAGCCTAGGGGGACTAGCGCTCAATGAGCAGTTCTTC
NA | NA | TRBJ1-5 | TRBV12-3/TRBV12-4 | CASSQMTGPGGHQPQHF | TGTGCCAGCAGTCAGATGACCGGCCCCGGGGGCCATCAGCCCCAGCATTTT
NA | NA | TRBJ1-5 | TRBV30 | CAWSVSRGNQPQHF | TGTGCCTGGAGTGTATCAAGGGGAAATCAGCCCCAGCATTTT
NA | NA | TRBJ1-2 | TRBV14 | CASSQEGSASTF | TGTGCCAGCAGCCAAGAGGGAAGCGCTTCGACCTTC
NA | NA | TRBJ2-7 | TRBV29-1 | CSVGGLLVLEQYF | TGCAGCGTTGGGGGCCTCCTAGTACTCGAGCAGTACTTC
NA | NA | TRBJ1-1 | TRBV29-1 | CSVVPQTRGAEAFF | TGCAGCGTTGTTCCACAGACTCGTGGGGCTGAAGCTTTCTTT
TRBD2 | NA | TRBJ2-5 | TRBV5-1 | CASSLNLAEGETQYF | TGCGCCAGCAGCTTGAACCTAGCGGAAGGAGAGACCCAGTACTTC
NA | NA | TRBJ1-5 | TRBV5-1 | CASSLDAGLNQPQHF | TGCGCCAGCAGCTTGGATGCGGGGCTCAATCAGCCCCAGCATTTT
TRBD1 | NA | TRBJ1-2 | TRBV7-2 | CASSLGGQGAAYGYTF | TGTGCCAGCAGCTTAGGGGGACAGGGAGCGGCCTATGGCTACACCTTC
TRBD2 | NA | TRBJ2-3 | TRBV20-1 | CSARGLRGGLGDTQYF | TGCAGTGCTAGGGGCTTGCGGGGGGGCCTGGGAGATACGCAGTATTTT
NA | NA | TRBJ1-4 | TRBV20-1 | CSARDPTGTGEKLFF | TGCAGTGCTAGAGATCCCACAGGGACGGGTGAAAAACTGTTTTTT
TRBD1 | NA | TRBJ1-1 | TRBV19 | CASSFYRGQSTEAFF | TGTGCCAGTAGTTTTTACAGGGGGCAGAGCACTGAAGCTTTCTTT
TRBD1 | once | TRBJ2-5 | TRBV12-5 | CASGWTGEEETQYF | TGTGCTAGTGGGTGGACAGGGGAGGAGGAGACCCAGTACTTC
NA | NA | TRBJ2-3 | TRBV9 | CASSVGFLSRTDTQYF | TGTGCCAGCAGCGTAGGGTTCCTCTCCAGGACAGATACGCAGTATTTT
NA | NA | TRBJ2-5 | TRBV3-1 | CASGGNTQETQYF | TGTGCCAGCGGGGGGAATACCCAAGAGACCCAGTACTTC
TRBD2 | NA | TRBJ2-3 | TRBV20-1 | CSASSPGGHTDTQYF | TGCAGTGCTAGCTCTCCGGGGGGGCACACAGATACGCAGTATTTT
NA | NA | TRBJ1-6 | TRBV9 | CASSEGRDNSPLHF | TGTGCCAGCAGCGAGGGACGGGATAATTCACCCCTCCACTTT
TRBD2 | NA | TRBJ2-3 | TRBV7-8 | CASSLIGSGRSDTQYF | TGTGCCAGCAGCTTAATCGGTAGCGGGAGATCAGATACGCAGTATTTT
TRBD1 | NA | TRBJ2-2 | TRBV12-3/TRBV12-4 | CASSPRTGSAGELFF | TGTGCCAGCAGTCCCCGGACAGGGAGCGCCGGGGAGCTGTTTTTT
NA | NA | TRBJ1-4 | TRBV6-6 | CASRSRDSVPNEKLFF | TGTGCCAGCAGATCACGAGACAGCGTACCAAATGAAAAACTGTTTTTT
NA | NA | TRBJ2-7 | TRBV7-2 | CASSFLDEQYF | TGTGCCAGCAGTTTTCTGGACGAGCAGTACTTC
TRBD2 | NA | TRBJ2-1 | TRBV12-3/TRBV12-4 | CASSPQTSGEQFF | TGTGCCAGCAGTCCGCAGACTAGCGGAGAGCAGTTCTTC
NA | NA | TRBJ1-2 | TRBV12-3/TRBV12-4 | CASSLGRLDYGYTF | TGTGCCAGCAGTTTAGGTAGACTCGACTATGGCTACACCTTC
NA | NA | TRBJ2-2 | TRBV7-3 | CASSLTLSGELFF | TGTGCCAGCAGCTTAACCCTGTCCGGGGAGCTGTTTTTT
NA | NA | TRBJ2-1 | TRBV27 | CASSLLAASEQFF | TGTGCCAGCAGTCTCCTAGCCGCGAGTGAGCAGTTCTTC
NA | NA | TRBJ2-7 | TRBV5-1 | CASSFTRDRAHEQYF | TGCGCCAGCAGCTTCACCCGCGACCGGGCCCACGAGCAGTACTTC
NA | NA | TRBJ1-1 | TRBV29-1 | CSTRSGITEAFF | TGCAGCACCCGATCGGGGATCACTGAAGCTTTCTTT
NA | NA | TRBJ1-1 | TRBV5-1 | CASSPDGEQSTEAFF | TGCGCCAGCAGCCCGGATGGGGAGCAGAGCACTGAAGCTTTCTTT
TRBD2 | NA | TRBJ2-1 | TRBV7-9 | CASSRRSSGRSKFF | TGTGCCAGCAGCCGACGGTCTAGCGGGAGGTCAAAGTTCTTC
NA | few | TRBJ2-5 | TRBV18 | CASSWETQYF | TGTGCCAGCTCGTGGGAGACCCAGTACTTC
TRBD1 | NA | TRBJ1-6 | TRBV9 | CASSPDRGVSSSLHF | TGTGCCAGCAGCCCCGACAGGGGTGTGAGCTCGTCCCTCCACTTT
NA | once | TRBJ1-4 | TRBV19 | CATYDRNVVATNEKLFF | TGTGCCACCTACGACAGGAATGTTGTTGCAACTAATGAAAAACTGTTTTTT
NA | NA | TRBJ1-5 | TRBV11-2 | CASSLGSYSNQPQHF | TGTGCCAGCAGCTTGGGCAGCTATAGCAATCAGCCCCAGCATTTT
NA | NA | TRBJ2-1 | TRBV13 | CASSSTSKSNEQFF | TGTGCCAGCAGCTCGACTAGTAAGTCCAATGAGCAGTTCTTC
TRBD1 | NA | TRBJ1-2 | TRBV20-1 | CSAIPGQGPEGGYTF | TGCAGTGCAATCCCGGGACAGGGGCCCGAGGGTGGCTACACCTTC
NA | NA | TRBJ1-2 | TRBV5-1 | CASSSGIDRPTYGYTF | TGCGCCAGCAGCTCGGGTATAGACAGACCCACCTATGGCTACACCTTC
NA | NA | TRBJ2-1 | TRBV7-7 | CASSPQPFSSYNEQFF | TGTGCTAGCAGCCCCCAGCCATTTAGCTCCTACAATGAGCAGTTCTTC